This T cell receptor (beta chain) was captured in a study of T cell responses to AZD1222 COVID-19 vaccine. Broader study findings: The study identified only a handful of AZD1222 recipients as seropositive at baseline. Spike was spanned by vaccine-associated CD4 TCRs, with dominance at 160-218 and 743-854. Females outnumbered males among donors, who were mostly white British; clonal diversity was possibly underestimated.

CDR3 size: 14 residues. V lost 4 bases, J lost 1 base, and 9 bases lay in between. Germline lookup yields CDR1 ENHRY and CDR2 SYGVKD. Remarks on this clone: Its cognate antigen is unknown.

Produced via immunoSEQ multiplex PCR; TCRdb's table is partial and in-frame only. The profile shows 150,000 to 180,000 clones, roughly nine tenths of them singletons. The sample here was peripheral blood, taken after recovery from COVID-19. The rearrangement joins TRBV10-3 to TRBJ2-3; tentatively, D is TRBD1 (5 bases). The clonotype originates from an adult who had recovered from COVID-19. CDR3 DNA sequence: TGTGCCATCAGTGCCCAACAGGGCACAGATACGCAGTATTTT. This codes for CAISAQQGTDTQYF.